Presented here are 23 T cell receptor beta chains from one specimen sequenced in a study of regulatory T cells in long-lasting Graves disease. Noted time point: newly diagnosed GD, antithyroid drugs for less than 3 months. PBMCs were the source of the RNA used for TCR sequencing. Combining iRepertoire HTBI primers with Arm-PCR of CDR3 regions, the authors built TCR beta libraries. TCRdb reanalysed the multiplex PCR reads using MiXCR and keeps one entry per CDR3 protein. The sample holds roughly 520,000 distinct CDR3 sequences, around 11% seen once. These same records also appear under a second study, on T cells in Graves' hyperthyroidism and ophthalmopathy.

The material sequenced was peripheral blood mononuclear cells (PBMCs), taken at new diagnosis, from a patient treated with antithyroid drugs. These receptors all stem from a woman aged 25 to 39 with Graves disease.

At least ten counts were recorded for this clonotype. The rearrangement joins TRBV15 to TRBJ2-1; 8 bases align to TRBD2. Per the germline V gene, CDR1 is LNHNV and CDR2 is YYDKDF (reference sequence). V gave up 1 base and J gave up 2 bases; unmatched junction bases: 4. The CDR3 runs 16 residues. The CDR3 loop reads CATSRAGGPAYNEQFF. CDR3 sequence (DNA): TGTGCCACCAGCAGAGCGGGAGGGCCGGCCTACAATGAGCAGTTCTTC.

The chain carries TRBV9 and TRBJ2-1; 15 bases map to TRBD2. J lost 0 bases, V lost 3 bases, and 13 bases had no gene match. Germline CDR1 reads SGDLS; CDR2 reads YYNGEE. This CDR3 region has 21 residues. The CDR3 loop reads CASSDDLGLAGGISSYNEQFF. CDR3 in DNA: TGTGCCAGCAGCGACGATCTAGGACTAGCGGGAGGGATAAGCTCCTACAATGAGCAGTTCTTC.

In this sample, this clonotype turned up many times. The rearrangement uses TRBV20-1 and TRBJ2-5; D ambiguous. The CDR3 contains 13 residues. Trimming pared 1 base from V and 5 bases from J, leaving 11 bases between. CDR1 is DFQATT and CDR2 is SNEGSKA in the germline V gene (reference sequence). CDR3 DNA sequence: TGCAGTGCTAGAGGTATAGCAACCGAGACCCAGTACTTC. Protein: CSARGIATETQYF.

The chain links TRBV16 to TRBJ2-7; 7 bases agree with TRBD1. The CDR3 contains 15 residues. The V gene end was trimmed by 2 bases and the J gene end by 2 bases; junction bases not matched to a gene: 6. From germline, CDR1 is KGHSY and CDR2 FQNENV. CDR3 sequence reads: CASSQPTGRTYEQYF. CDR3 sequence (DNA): TGTGCCAGCAGCCAACCGACAGGGCGAACCTACGAGCAGTACTTC.

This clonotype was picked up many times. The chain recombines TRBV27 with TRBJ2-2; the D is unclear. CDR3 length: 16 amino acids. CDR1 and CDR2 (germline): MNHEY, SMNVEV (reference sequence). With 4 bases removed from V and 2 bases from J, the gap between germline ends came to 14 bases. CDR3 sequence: CASSSRTPLNTGELFF. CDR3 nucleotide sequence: TGTGCCAGCAGTTCCAGGACCCCACTTAACACCGGGGAGCTGTTTTTT.

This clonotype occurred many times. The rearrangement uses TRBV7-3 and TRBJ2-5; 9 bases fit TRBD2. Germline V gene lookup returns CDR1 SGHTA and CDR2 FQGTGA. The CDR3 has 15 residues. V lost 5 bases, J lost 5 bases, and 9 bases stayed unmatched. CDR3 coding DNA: TGTGCCAGCAGCCCCGGGGGACTAGCAAGGGAGACCCAGTACTTC. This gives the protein CASSPGGLARETQYF.

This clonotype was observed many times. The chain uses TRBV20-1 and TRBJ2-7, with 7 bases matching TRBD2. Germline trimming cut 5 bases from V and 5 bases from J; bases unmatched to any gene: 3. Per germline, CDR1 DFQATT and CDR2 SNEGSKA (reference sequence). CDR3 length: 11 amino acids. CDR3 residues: CSAEGLNEQYF. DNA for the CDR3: TGCAGTGCTGAGGGACTAAACGAGCAGTACTTC.

CDR3 nucleotides: TGTGCCAGCAGCCAACAGGGGGCTGCCAAACTGTTTTTT. This gives the protein CASSQQGAAKLFF. This chain links TRBV25-1 with TRBJ1-4; 9 bases line up with TRBD1. Trimming removed 6 bases from V and 11 bases from J; junction bases left unmatched: 7. CDR3 size: 13 residues. Germline-derived CDR1 and CDR2 are MGHDK and SYGVNS.

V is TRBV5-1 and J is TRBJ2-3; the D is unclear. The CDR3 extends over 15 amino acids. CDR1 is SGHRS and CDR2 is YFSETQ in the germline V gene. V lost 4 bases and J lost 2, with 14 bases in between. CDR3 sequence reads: CASSPGRFNTDTQYF. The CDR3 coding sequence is TGCGCCAGCAGCCCCGGACGGTTTAACACAGATACGCAGTATTTT.

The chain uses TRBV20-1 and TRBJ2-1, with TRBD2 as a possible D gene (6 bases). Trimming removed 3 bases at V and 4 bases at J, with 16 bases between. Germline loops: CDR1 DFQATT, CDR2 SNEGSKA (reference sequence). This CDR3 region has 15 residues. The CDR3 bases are TGCAGTGCTAGGGTTAGCGGCCTCAGATACAATGAGCAGTTCTTC. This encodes CSARVSGLRYNEQFF.

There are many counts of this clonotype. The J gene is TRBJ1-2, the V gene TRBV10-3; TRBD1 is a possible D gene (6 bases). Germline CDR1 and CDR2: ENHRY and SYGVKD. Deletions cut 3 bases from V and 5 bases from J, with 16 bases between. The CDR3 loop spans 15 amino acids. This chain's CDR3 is CAISDKDRSLYGYTF. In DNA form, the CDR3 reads TGTGCCATCAGTGACAAGGACAGAAGCCTTTATGGCTACACCTTC.

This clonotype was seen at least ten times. The CDR3 sequence: CSARGLAGRSNEQFF. Here the CDR3 DNA reads TGCAGTGCTAGGGGACTAGCGGGAAGGTCTAATGAGCAGTTCTTC. This chain links TRBV20-1 with TRBJ2-1, with 13 bases matching TRBD2. Trimming at V came to 3 bases and at J to 7 bases, leaving 6 bases not matched to a gene. The CDR3 sequence is 15 residues long. Germline assignment: CDR1 DFQATT and CDR2 SNEGSKA (reference sequence).

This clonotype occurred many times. The CDR3 is CASSYEQFYGYTF. The CDR3 DNA sequence: TGTGCCAGCAGTTACGAACAGTTCTATGGCTACACCTTC. The genes are TRBV6-5 and TRBJ1-2; D gene unclear. V lost 2 bases and J lost 4, with 8 bases in between. Germline assignment: CDR1 MNHEY and CDR2 SVGAGI. The CDR3 runs 13 residues.

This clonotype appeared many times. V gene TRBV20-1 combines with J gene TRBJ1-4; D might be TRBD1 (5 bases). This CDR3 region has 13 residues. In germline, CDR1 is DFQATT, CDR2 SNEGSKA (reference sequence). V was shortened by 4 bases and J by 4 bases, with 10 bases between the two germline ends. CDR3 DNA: TGCAGTGCTACCGTGGGGGGTAATGAAAAACTGTTTTTT. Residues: CSATVGGNEKLFF.

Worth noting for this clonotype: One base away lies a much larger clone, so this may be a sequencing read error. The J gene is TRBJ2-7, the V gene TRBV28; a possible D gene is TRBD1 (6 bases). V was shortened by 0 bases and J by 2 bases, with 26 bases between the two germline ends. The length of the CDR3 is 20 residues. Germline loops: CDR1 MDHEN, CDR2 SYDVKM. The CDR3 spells CASSLCEVCPWGLGTYEQYF. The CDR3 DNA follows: TGTGCCAGCAGTTTATGCGAGGTGTGTCCTTGGGGGCTTGGTACCTACGAGCAGTACTTC.

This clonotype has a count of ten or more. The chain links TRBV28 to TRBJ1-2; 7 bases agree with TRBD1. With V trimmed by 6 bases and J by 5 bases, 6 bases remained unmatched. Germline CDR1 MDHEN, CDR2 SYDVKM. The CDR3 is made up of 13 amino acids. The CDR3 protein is CASSQTGPYGYTF. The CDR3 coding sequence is TGTGCCAGCAGCCAGACAGGGCCTTATGGCTACACCTTC.

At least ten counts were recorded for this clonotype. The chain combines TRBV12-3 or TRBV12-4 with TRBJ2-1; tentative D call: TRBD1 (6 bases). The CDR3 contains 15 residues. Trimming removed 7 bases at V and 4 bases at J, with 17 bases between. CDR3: CASIRRGSSYNEQFF. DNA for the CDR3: TGTGCCAGCATCAGAAGGGGGTCCTCTTACAATGAGCAGTTCTTC.

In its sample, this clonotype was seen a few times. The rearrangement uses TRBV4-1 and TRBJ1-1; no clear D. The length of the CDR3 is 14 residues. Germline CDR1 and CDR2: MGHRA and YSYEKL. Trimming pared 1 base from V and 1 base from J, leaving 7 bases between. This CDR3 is CASSQVLSNTEAFF. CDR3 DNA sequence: TGCGCCAGCAGCCAAGTCCTTTCGAACACTGAAGCTTTCTTT.

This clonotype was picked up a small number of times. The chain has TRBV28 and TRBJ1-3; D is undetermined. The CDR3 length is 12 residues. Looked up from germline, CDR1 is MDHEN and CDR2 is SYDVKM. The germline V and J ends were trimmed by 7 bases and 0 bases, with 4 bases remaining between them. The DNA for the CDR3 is TGTGCCAGCATCTCCTCTGGAAACACCATATATTTT. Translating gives CASISSGNTIYF.

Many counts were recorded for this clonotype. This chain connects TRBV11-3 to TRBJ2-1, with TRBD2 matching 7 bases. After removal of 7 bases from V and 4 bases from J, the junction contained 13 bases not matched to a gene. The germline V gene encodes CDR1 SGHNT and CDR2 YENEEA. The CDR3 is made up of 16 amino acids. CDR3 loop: CASTPFVQRDYNEQFF. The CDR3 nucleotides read TGTGCCAGCACCCCTTTCGTGCAGCGGGATTACAATGAGCAGTTCTTC.

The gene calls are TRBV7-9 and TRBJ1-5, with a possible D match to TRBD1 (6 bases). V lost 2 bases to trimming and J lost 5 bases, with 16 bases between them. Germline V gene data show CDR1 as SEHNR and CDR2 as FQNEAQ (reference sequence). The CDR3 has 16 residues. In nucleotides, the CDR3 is TGTGCCAGCAGCTTATACGGCAGGGGAATAGATCAGCCCCAGCATTTT. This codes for CASSLYGRGIDQPQHF.

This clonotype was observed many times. DNA of the CDR3: TGCAGCGTTGTCGGACAGCTAAACACTGAAGCTTTCTTT. It codes for CSVVGQLNTEAFF. The rearrangement joins TRBV29-1 to TRBJ1-1, with D possibly being TRBD1 (6 bases). CDR1 and CDR2 (germline): SQVTM, ANQGSEA. This CDR3 contains 13 residues. Trimming stripped 4 bases from V and 2 bases from J, with 11 bases between.

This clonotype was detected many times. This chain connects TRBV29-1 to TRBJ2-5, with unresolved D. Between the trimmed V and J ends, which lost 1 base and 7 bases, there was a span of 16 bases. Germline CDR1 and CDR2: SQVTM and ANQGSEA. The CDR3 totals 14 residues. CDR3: CSVEVSLSTGTQYF. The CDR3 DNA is TGCAGCGTTGAAGTTTCCCTCTCAACCGGGACCCAGTACTTC. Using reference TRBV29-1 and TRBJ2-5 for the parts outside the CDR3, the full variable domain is SAVISQKPSRDICQRGTSLTIQCQVDSQVTMMFWYRQQPGQSLTLIATANQGSEATYESGFVIDKFPISRPNLTFSTLTVSNMSPEDSSIYLCSVEVSLSTGTQYFGPGTRLLVL.